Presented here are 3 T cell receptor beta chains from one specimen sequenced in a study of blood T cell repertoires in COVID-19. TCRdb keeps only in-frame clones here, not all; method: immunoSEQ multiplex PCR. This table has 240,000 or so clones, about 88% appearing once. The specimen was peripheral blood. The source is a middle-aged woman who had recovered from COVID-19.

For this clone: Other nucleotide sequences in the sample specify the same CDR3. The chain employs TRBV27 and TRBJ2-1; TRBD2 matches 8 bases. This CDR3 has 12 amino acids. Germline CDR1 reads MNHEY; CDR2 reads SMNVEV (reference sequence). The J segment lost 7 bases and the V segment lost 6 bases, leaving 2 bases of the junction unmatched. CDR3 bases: TGTGCCAGCAGCCCGGGGGGGAATGAGCAGTTCTTC. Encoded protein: CASSPGGNEQFF.

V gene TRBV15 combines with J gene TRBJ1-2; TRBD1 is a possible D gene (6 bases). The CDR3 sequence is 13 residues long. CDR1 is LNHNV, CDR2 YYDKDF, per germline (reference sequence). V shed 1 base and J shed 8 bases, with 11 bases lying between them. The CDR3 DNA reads TGTGCCACCAGCAGAGTCGCCAGGGGAGGCTACACCTTC. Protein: CATSRVARGGYTF.

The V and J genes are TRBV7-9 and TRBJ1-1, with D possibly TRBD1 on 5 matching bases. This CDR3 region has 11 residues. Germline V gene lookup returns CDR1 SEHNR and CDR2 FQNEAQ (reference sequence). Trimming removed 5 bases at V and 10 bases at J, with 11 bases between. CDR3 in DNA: TGTGCCAGCAGCCCCGGGGGTGGAGCTTTCTTT. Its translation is CASSPGGGAFF.